The present TCR beta chain was sequenced within a study of cytomegalovirus exposure and HLA in healthy donors. The V end was cut by 1 base, the J end by 0 bases, with 7 bases between. This CDR3 spans 14 amino acids. From germline, CDR1 is GTSNPN and CDR2 SVGIG (reference sequence). 13 Jbeta primers and 60 Vbeta primers were used for the PCR. Clones were sequenced by immunoSEQ multiplex PCR, and TCRdb holds only the in-frame ones, with some missing. In the table there are over 150,000 clones, approximately 71% of which are singletons. General observations from the study: A highly shared variant cluster was judged a likely technical artifact.

On this clone itself: Its antigen is still unknown.

Sequencing input: PBMCs. This sequence was found in a male donor in good health and CMV-seronegative. V usage is TRBV30 and J usage is TRBJ2-1, with a tentative D call TRBD2 (6 bases). The CDR3 sequence is CAWSGGVSYNEQFF. The CDR3 bases are TGTGCCTGGAGTGGCGGGGTCTCCTACAATGAGCAGTTCTTC.